What follows are 4 T cell receptor beta chains derived from one specimen sequenced in a study of blood T cells in healthy people across ages. Then a second PCR, running about 6 to 11 cycles, was carried out with a sample-barcoded 5' primer and a J-beta primer mix. TCRdb passed the 5' RACE reads through MiXCR, listing each CDR3 protein once. The sample yields about 1 million distinct CDR3 sequences, less than 50% seen once. The sequenced sample consisted of blood. These receptors were obtained from a woman between 55 and 75 years old in good health.

A single count supports this clonotype. This sequence joins TRBV13 and TRBJ2-7, with TRBD1 identical over 11 bases. The CDR3 has 17 residues. V was clipped by 5 bases and J by 4 bases; unmatched bases: 13. Germline CDR1 PRHDT, CDR2 FYEKMQ (reference sequence). This chain's CDR3 is CASSAYRDRGTRYEQYF. The CDR3 nucleotides are TGTGCCAGCAGCGCTTACCGGGACAGGGGGACGAGGTACGAGCAGTACTTC. The variable domain in full, with the rest retrieved from reference TRBV13 and TRBJ2-7, is AAGVIQSPRHLIKEKRETATLKCYPIPRHDTVYWYQQGPGQDPQFLISFYEKMQSDKGSIPDRFSAQQFSDYHSELNMSSLELGDSALYFCASSAYRDRGTRYEQYFGPGTRLTVT.

The V gene is TRBV2, the J gene TRBJ1-2; a weak D match, TRBD1 (6 bases). Per the germline V gene, CDR1 is SNHLY and CDR2 is FYNNEI. Trimming took 4 bases from V and 3 from J, leaving 12 bases between them. This CDR3 contains 14 residues. CDR3 residues: CASSGAGDDYGYTF. CDR3 DNA sequence: TGTGCCAGCAGTGGAGCAGGGGACGACTATGGCTACACCTTC.

The chain links TRBV10-3 to TRBJ2-7; 8 nucleotides agree with TRBD1. Germline loops: CDR1 ENHRY, CDR2 SYGVKD. V gave up 10 bases and J gave up 1 base; unmatched junction bases: 9. CDR3 length: 14 amino acids. The CDR3 reads CATRETGGSYEQYF. Here the CDR3 DNA reads TGTGCCACCAGAGAAACAGGGGGATCCTACGAGCAGTACTTC.

V and J are TRBV6-1 and TRBJ2-7; 12 nucleotides agree with TRBD2. The germline gives CDR1 MNHNS, CDR2 SASEGT. The junction had 7 bases not matched to a gene; V was cut back by 1 base and J by 0 bases. CDR3 length equals 18 residues. CDR3 loop: CASSEVTSGRPSSYEQYF. The CDR3 DNA follows: TGTGCCAGCAGTGAAGTAACTAGCGGGAGGCCGAGCTCCTACGAGCAGTACTTC.